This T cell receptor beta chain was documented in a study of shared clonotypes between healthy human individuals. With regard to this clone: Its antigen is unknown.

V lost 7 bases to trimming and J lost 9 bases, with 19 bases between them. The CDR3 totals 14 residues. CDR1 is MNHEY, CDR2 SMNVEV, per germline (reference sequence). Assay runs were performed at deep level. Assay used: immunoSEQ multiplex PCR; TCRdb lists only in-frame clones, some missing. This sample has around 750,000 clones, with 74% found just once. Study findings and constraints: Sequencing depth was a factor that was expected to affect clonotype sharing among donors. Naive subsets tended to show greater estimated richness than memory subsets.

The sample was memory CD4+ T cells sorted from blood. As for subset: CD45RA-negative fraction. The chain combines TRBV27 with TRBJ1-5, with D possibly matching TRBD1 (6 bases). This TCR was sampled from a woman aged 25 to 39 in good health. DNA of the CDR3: TGTGCCAGCATGGGGACATCCGGGGCTATGCCCCAGCATTTT. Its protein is CASMGTSGAMPQHF.